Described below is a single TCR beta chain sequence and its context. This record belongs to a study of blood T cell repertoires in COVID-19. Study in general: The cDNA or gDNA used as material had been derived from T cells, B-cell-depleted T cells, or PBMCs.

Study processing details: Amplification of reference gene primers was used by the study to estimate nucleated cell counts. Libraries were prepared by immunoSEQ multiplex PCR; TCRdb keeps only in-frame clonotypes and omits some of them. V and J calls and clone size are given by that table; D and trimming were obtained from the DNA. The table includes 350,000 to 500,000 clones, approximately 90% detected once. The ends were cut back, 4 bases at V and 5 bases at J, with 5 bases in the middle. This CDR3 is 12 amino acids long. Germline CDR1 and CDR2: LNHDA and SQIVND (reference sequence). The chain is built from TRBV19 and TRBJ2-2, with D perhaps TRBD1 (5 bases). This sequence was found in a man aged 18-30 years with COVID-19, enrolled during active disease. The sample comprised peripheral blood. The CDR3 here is CASSKGTGELFF. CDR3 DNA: TGTGCCAGTAGTAAGGGGACCGGGGAGCTGTTTTTT.